A single TCR beta chain is shown here with its context. Its specificity is unknown. This entry is derived from a study of cytomegalovirus exposure and HLA in healthy donors. Amplification used 60 Vbeta primers and 13 Jbeta primers. In the study's own analysis: An analysis performed later counted about 80 million unique TCR beta chains (roughly 11 million of them shared). Only in-frame clones appear in the TCRdb table, and some are missing; sequencing was by immunoSEQ multiplex PCR. The V and J calls and clone size are taken from that table; D and trimming were inferred from the DNA. The table includes roughly 130,000 clones, roughly 82% detected once. The V gene end was trimmed by 4 bases and the J gene end by 9 bases; junction bases not matched to a gene: 6. The CDR3 runs to 14 residues. Germline CDR1 and CDR2: SGHVS and FQNEAQ. Study results and caveats: Looking again later, the authors saw that most CMV-associated TCR beta chains seemed HLA-restricted. Across donors, presence/absence analyses took sequencing depth to be roughly uniform. Most TCR sequences showed up rarely, but some public TCRs showed up in many donors.

The chain has TRBV7-8 and TRBJ2-1; 10 bases match TRBD1. The sample consisted of PBMCs. This TCR was sampled from a male donor in good health and CMV-seropositive. The CDR3 protein is CASSSRTGGGEQFF. DNA for the CDR3: TGTGCCAGCAGCTCCAGGACAGGGGGGGGTGAGCAGTTCTTC.